This entry concerns a single T cell receptor beta chain. Its antigen remains undetermined. It has no much larger one-base neighbor in the sample; base qualities were not kept. This entry comes from a study of cytomegalovirus exposure and HLA in healthy donors (dated by TCRdb to about 2017). Study-wide context: In an earlier analysis of around 540 of the donors, 276 Gb of sequence data and 90 million to 120 million unique TCR beta sequences from about 179 million T cells were reported. An early release that covered fewer than 800 HLA-typed donors contained approximately 300 gigabases of sequencing data and approximately 85 million unique TCR sequences. The genetic ancestry cluster associated with self-reported Caucasian donors included roughly 84% of the 300 to 450 genotyped donors. The study aimed to test whether signatures of past pathogen exposure could be identified by cataloging public T cell receptors. The study profiled the T cell repertoires of 666 subjects by immunosequencing and related them to cytomegalovirus serostatus. Besides the first cohort of more than 650 subjects, a separate validation cohort made up of roughly 120 different subjects was used. To predict cytomegalovirus infection status, the study brought together high-throughput TCR immunosequencing, statistical association of individual TCRs with disease status, and machine learning. A later analysis re-analyzed previously published TCR beta repertoires from 660 or so donors and added high-resolution HLA genotyping to study TCR occurrence patterns. The later analysis used no new phenotypic data to find candidate immune exposures, relying instead on TCR beta sequences and their occurrence across donors. To decide whether each TCR beta V gene segment behaved as functional or pseudogenic, an earlier analysis of approximately 590 of the donors relied on high-throughput TCR beta sequencing. Donor age, sex, ethnicity and CMV serostatus were compiled alongside the repertoire data. Genome-wide SNP genotypes for about three fifths of the 666 donors were used in a later genetic analysis, which treated that subset as a discovery cohort. Every repertoire in the discovery cohort had been generated on one and the same sequencing platform. HLA typing included class I and class II loci at four-digit resolution. Typing coverage varied by locus: 629-630 donors for A, B, C, DRB1 and DQB1; under 550 for DQA1; about 590 for DPA1; approximately 450 for DPB1. A few DR-DQ haplotypes were handled as single units for association and clustering because linkage in the cohort was strong. Among some 400 genotyped donors of the cohort, an average of around 250,000 unique TCR beta nucleotide sequences was sequenced per donor, of which roughly 17% were non-productive.

Study-wide conclusions, independent of this receptor: Because counts were too low, fewer than 20 rarely observed V segments, including chromosome 9 orphons, were excluded from the earlier analysis of under 650 of the donors. While some public TCRs were present in many individuals, most TCR sequences turned up only very rarely across donors. Immune exposure information for the cohort was limited to CMV serostatus. The classifier was reported to diagnose cytomegalovirus status with high specificity and sensitivity in both the original and validation cohorts. When HLA alleles, especially DR and DQ, strongly co-occurred, TCR associations were difficult to assign to individual alleles. Only TCR beta chains were sequenced in this cohort, and the absence of alpha or paired-chain data limited detectable features. A cluster of highly shared sequence variants was judged likely to represent a technical artifact of the sequencing pipeline. In an earlier analysis of several hundred of the donors, most TCR beta V segments were observed in productive rearrangements about 90% or about 30% of the time, broadly matching IMGT annotations. Compared with the roughly 720-donor mean, donors in an Asian-associated ancestry cluster had fewer N-insertions in productive TCRs, according to a later genetic analysis. Linkage disequilibrium might explain the correlated functional status among segregating V segments, but an unknown experimental factor could not be excluded. According to a later analysis, most CMV-associated TCR beta chains appeared to be HLA-restricted, and the HLA associations seemed to be driven largely by CMV exposure. A further reported finding was that TCR beta sequences accurately predicted the HLA-A and HLA-B alleles for most subjects in the first cohort. In vitro tests confirmed that three of the cytomegalovirus-associated TCR beta chains recognize cytomegalovirus antigens. It was suggested by the authors that the approach could potentially be generalized to other disease states and immunological phenotypes. In a later analysis, HLA-associated TCR beta chains were found to be more clonally expanded and to have lower generation probabilities than equally common non-associated chains. Sequencing depth was assumed to be roughly uniform across donors in the presence/absence analyses, though that assumption may not hold. In a later analysis, 16,951 TCR beta sequences were associated with specific HLA alleles at a false discovery rate of 0.05. The study listed 164 TCR beta chains as associated with cytomegalovirus. An association between a missense DCLRE1C variant and V-gene and J-gene trimming of TCR beta chains was found in a later genetic analysis and replicated in an independent cohort. A later analysis found that TCR association rates varied across HLA loci, with DRB1 alleles showing the most associated TCRs and HLA-C alleles the fewest. Because HLA typing was unavailable for some donors at each locus, only the typed subset was used in association tests. In a later analysis, several top co-occurrence clusters were reported to appear linked to parvovirus B19, influenza, CMV and Epstein-Barr virus.

Library preparation was by the immunoSEQ multiplex PCR assay. The multiplex PCR relied on a mix of 60 forward primers for TCR Vbeta segments and 13 reverse primers for TCR Jbeta segments. Amplification of the CDR3 region of rearranged TCR beta genes was performed with a multiplex PCR assay on genomic DNA. The amplified TCR beta libraries were sequenced on the Illumina HiSeq System as 87-base-pair reads. The source study handled its data this way. A later analysis tallied approximately 87 million unique TCR beta chains across the 666 repertoires, and 10 million to 11 million of those chains were shared by two or more donors. Raw reads were error-corrected and collapsed into unique sequences with a nearest-neighbor algorithm that merged closely related sequences to remove PCR and sequencing errors. CDR3 sequences were aligned to IMGT reference sequences to assign V, D and J gene segments. Each retained sequence needed at least a six-nucleotide match to both a V gene segment and a J gene segment. A rearrangement counted as productive if the CDR3 had no stop codons and remained in frame with V and J, and every other rearrangement counted as non-productive. CDR3 was defined according to IMGT convention as the region running from the second conserved V-encoded cysteine to the conserved J-encoded phenylalanine. In an earlier analysis of around 640 of the donors, sequences lacking an unambiguous match to a single V gene segment were excluded. In an earlier analysis of a few hundred of the donors, a V segment was called functional when productive rearrangements were above 56.7%, and segregating when the standard deviation between donors exceeded 5%. To diagnose cytomegalovirus status from the catalog of TCR beta chain sequences, a statistical classification framework was built. V and J gene assignment, in a later analysis, came from comparing TCR nucleotide sequences with IMGT/GENE-DB human TR gene sequences. Using the TCRdist pipeline, a later analysis assigned CDR3 sequences along with most-parsimonious VDJ recombination scenarios. A later analysis defined each TCR beta chain by its CDR3 amino acid sequence plus V-gene family, and excluded reads lacking a unique V-gene family. To address suspected cross-contamination and a sequencing artifact, a later analysis removed a few hundred highly shared, low-generation-probability nucleotide sequences. A later analysis calculated a clonal expansion index for each public chain from normalized within-repertoire ranks of inferred template counts. Generation probabilities in a later analysis came from a VDJ recombination model fitted to out-of-frame rearrangements, and those results were checked against IGoR. A later analysis scored TCR-TCR, TCR-HLA and TCR-CMV co-occurrence with hypergeometric tests, applying a repertoire-size bias correction to TCR pairs. To estimate false discovery rates, a later analysis permuted the HLA or CMV assignments 20 times. In a later analysis, co-occurring TCRs were grouped with DBSCAN, and TCRdist sequence similarity was added when clustering was performed within HLA-allele-positive subsets. Co-occurrence clustering excluded repertoires with fewer than 30,000 or more than 120,000 public chains, plus five with anomalous nucleotide sharing. TCRdb stores this immuneACCESS table with in-frame sequences only. Part of the clones is absent; in the studies checked, under half of the shortfall reflects unresolved V genes, and no reason is known for the rest. V and J calls and clone size come straight from that table; D and trimming were deduced from the DNA. Within this sample are 100,000 to 150,000 clones, with around 80% of them counted one time only. The ten most abundant clones make up about 2.9% of the sample.

The cohort consisted of some 730 healthy bone marrow donors. Cohort members were all nominally healthy when sampled, although unrecorded immune exposures were likely present. The donor tested CMV seronegative and was one of the 352 seronegative cohort members. Every donor gave a peripheral blood sample, and the peripheral blood mononuclear cells from that sample were used for TCR beta sequencing. Genomic DNA was extracted from the blood cell samples with the Qiagen DNeasy Blood Extraction Kit. The sample comprised PBMCs. The TCR originated in a boy aged 2 to 10 in good health and CMV-seronegative.

The DNA sequence reads TGTGCCAGCAGCTTAGAACACTCCTACGAGCAGTACTTC. The encoded protein is CASSLEHSYEQYF. Recombination joined TRBV11-2 with TRBJ2-7; no D gene call is confident. Reading the germline V gene gives CDR1 SGHAT and CDR2 FQNNGV. V loses 0 bases of germline sequence and J loses 0 bases, and the interval between the two ends is 3 bases. CDR3 length: 13 amino acids, cysteine to phenylalanine. Only CDR3 DNA is held: 39 bases, read in frame from base 1. Reference TRBV11-2 and TRBJ2-7 proteins supply the regions before and after the CDR3; the full variable domain is: EAGVAQSPRYKIIEKRQSVAFWCNPISGHATLYWYQQILGQGPKLLIQFQNNGVVDDSQLPKDRFSAERLKGVDSTLKIQPAKLEDSAVYLCASSLEHSYEQYFGPGTRLTVT.